The 15 T cell receptor beta chains listed next were all sequenced from one sample in a study of blood T cell repertoires in COVID-19. TCRdb's copy holds only in-frame clones and misses some; the assay was immunoSEQ multiplex PCR. This table holds 300,000 to 500,000 clones, approximately 88% found once. What was sequenced was PBMCs or T cells enriched from blood (not recorded which). The source is a woman aged 40 to 50 with acute COVID-19.

This sequence joins TRBV2 and TRBJ2-7; 10 nucleotides line up with TRBD1. The CDR3 extends over 14 amino acids. The germline V gene has CDR1 SNHLY and CDR2 FYNNEI. Losses at the gene ends were 5 bases for V and 3 bases for J; bases not matched to a gene: 4. DNA of the CDR3: TGTGCCAGCAGTAGACAGGGGGCCTACTACGAGCAGTACTTC. Translated, it gives CASSRQGAYYEQYF.

The chain employs TRBV4-2 and TRBJ1-2; D is possibly TRBD1 (6 bases). Germline V CDR1 and CDR2: LGHNA, YNFKEQ. The CDR3 is 17 amino acids. V gave up 1 base and J gave up 3 bases, with 18 bases separating them. The CDR3 nucleotides are TGTGCCAGCAGCCAAGTACAACTCCAGGGGATTCACTATGGCTACACCTTC. Translated, it gives CASSQVQLQGIHYGYTF.

V gene TRBV19 combines with J gene TRBJ1-5, with 9 bases lining up with TRBD1. The CDR3 runs to 14 residues. Germline CDR1 LNHDA, CDR2 SQIVND (reference sequence). V trimming: 6 bases; J trimming: 5 bases; junction bases outside the gene matches: 5. The CDR3 DNA follows: TGTGCCAGTAGCCAAACAGGGGGCCATCAGCCCCAGCATTTT. Protein product: CASSQTGGHQPQHF. The whole variable domain, remainder taken from reference TRBV19 and TRBJ1-5, is DGGITQSPKYLFRKEGQNVTLSCEQNLNHDAMYWYRQDPGQGLRLIYYSQIVNDFQKGDIAEGYSVSREKKESFPLTVTSAQKNPTAFYLCASSQTGGHQPQHFGDGTRLSIL.

V usage is TRBV5-1 and J usage is TRBJ2-2; 8 nucleotides align to TRBD2. CDR1 is SGHRS and CDR2 is YFSETQ in the germline V gene. V lost 2 bases, J lost 5 bases, and 5 bases stayed unmatched. CDR3 length equals 15 residues. The DNA of the CDR3 is TGCGCCAGCAGCTTAGGTAGCGGGGCGACCGGGGAGCTGTTTTTT. Protein product: CASSLGSGATGELFF.

The V and J genes are TRBV6-5 and TRBJ1-1; 12 bases agree with TRBD1. CDR1 is MNHEY, CDR2 SVGAGI, per germline. The CDR3 is 15 amino acids. V shed 2 bases and J 6 bases; nucleotides not matched to a gene: 4. The CDR3 here is CASSYPGTGGSEAFF. Here the CDR3 DNA reads TGTGCCAGCAGTTACCCTGGGACAGGGGGCTCTGAAGCTTTCTTT.

Written as DNA, the CDR3 is TGTGCCTGGAGCCTGACAGCTACCTCTGGAAACACCATATATTTT. It is translated as CAWSLTATSGNTIYF. V is TRBV30 and J is TRBJ1-3, with a weak D call TRBD1 (5 bases). Trimming shortened V by 3 bases and J by 0 bases, and 12 bases separated the two germline ends. The CDR3 covers 15 residues. Germline V gene lookup returns CDR1 GTSNPN and CDR2 SVGIG (reference sequence).

This sequence joins TRBV4-1 and TRBJ1-5; no definite D call. CDR1 and CDR2 (germline): MGHRA, YSYEKL. The CDR3 loop spans 14 amino acids. Between the trimmed V and J ends, which lost 1 base and 5 bases, there was a span of 9 bases. CDR3 sequence (DNA): TGCGCCAGCAGCCAAGTAGAAGGAGATCAGCCCCAGCATTTT. This translates into CASSQVEGDQPQHF.

In this sample, this clone turned up once. V gene TRBV7-9 combines with J gene TRBJ2-5; TRBD2 matches at 8 bases. The CDR3 runs to 15 residues. Trimming took 3 bases from V and 1 from J; bases not matched to a gene: 4. CDR1 is SEHNR, CDR2 FQNEAQ, per germline (reference sequence). The CDR3 region is CASSFRAGVQETQYF. The DNA for the CDR3 is TGTGCCAGCAGCTTTCGAGCGGGGGTCCAAGAGACCCAGTACTTC.

The CDR3: CASSPGQGIYGYTF. DNA of the CDR3: TGTGCCAGCTCACCGGGACAGGGGATCTATGGCTACACCTTC. V usage is TRBV18 and J usage is TRBJ1-2; 10 positions agree with TRBD1. Germline V lookup: CDR1 KGHSH, CDR2 LQKENI. There are 14 residues in the CDR3. Germline trimming cut 3 bases from V and 4 bases from J; bases unmatched to any gene: 2.

This chain links TRBV6-1 with TRBJ2-7, with a weak D call TRBD2 (7 bases). Germline CDR1 is MNHNS and CDR2 is SASEGT. Trimming removed 3 bases at V and 0 bases at J, with 15 bases between. The CDR3 contains 16 residues. The CDR3 DNA follows: TGTGCCAGCAGTGAGAGGGGGGGCGTTAGCTCCTACGAGCAGTACTTC. It specifies CASSERGGVSSYEQYF.

Concerning this clone itself: Other DNA sequences in the same sample also yield this CDR3. This chain joins TRBV18 and TRBJ1-2, with D tentatively TRBD1 (5 bases). CDR1 and CDR2 (germline): KGHSH, LQKENI. Between the trimmed V and J ends, which lost 6 bases and 1 base, there was a span of 9 bases. The CDR3 is 13 residues long. The CDR3 sequence: CASSLDSNYGYTF. CDR3 nucleotides: TGTGCCAGCTCCCTAGACAGTAACTATGGCTACACCTTC.

The chain combines TRBV5-1 with TRBJ2-3; 12 nucleotides align to TRBD2. The ends lost 2 bases at V and 6 bases at J; junction bases unmatched: 16. Germline V lookup: CDR1 SGHRS, CDR2 YFSETQ. CDR3 length: 19 residues. The CDR3 protein is CASSFPLLRLAGESDTQYF. The CDR3 coding sequence is TGCGCCAGCAGCTTCCCCCTGTTGAGACTAGCGGGGGAATCCGATACGCAGTATTTT.

V usage is TRBV6-5 and J usage is TRBJ2-3; TRBD1 matches at 8 bases. The V gene's germline CDR1 is MNHEY and CDR2 SVGAGI. The CDR3 loop spans 14 amino acids. V was pared by 2 bases and J by 8 bases, with 6 bases of the junction left unmatched. Written as DNA, the CDR3 is TGTGCCAGCAGTTACACGGACAGGGATACTACGCAGTATTTT. It encodes CASSYTDRDTTQYF.

The chain is built from TRBV30 and TRBJ1-4, with 7 positions matching TRBD1. CDR3 length: 16 residues. Germline CDR1 reads GTSNPN; CDR2 reads SVGIG (reference sequence). Trimming at V came to 4 bases and at J to 3 bases, leaving 11 bases not matched to a gene. CDR3 bases: TGTGCCTGGAATGGACAGGCTCCTCTTCCTAATGAAAAACTGTTTTTT. Translation: CAWNGQAPLPNEKLFF.

The chain carries TRBV3-1 (or the pseudogene TRBV3-2) and TRBJ1-6; 10 positions match TRBD1. The J segment lost 17 bases and the V segment lost 4 bases, leaving 5 bases of the junction unmatched. Germline lookup yields CDR1 LGHDT and CDR2 YNNKEL (reference sequence). This CDR3 is built from 12 residues. Here the CDR3 DNA reads TGTGCCAGCAGCCCGGACAGGGGGTTTATCCACTTT. It is translated as CASSPDRGFIHF.